The 10 T cell receptor beta chains presented below share a single source sample, sequenced in a study of early stage breast cancer tumors. This table comes from immunoSEQ multiplex PCR, and its TCRdb copy is limited to in-frame clones, with some not included. The data show 25,000 to 35,000 clones, about 60% seen once. The sequencing input was breast tumor tissue. The receptor set was obtained from a person aged 45-65 years with breast cancer.

This chain connects TRBV5-4 to TRBJ2-5, with D perhaps matching TRBD1 (6 bases). Germline V gene data show CDR1 as SGHNT and CDR2 as YYREEE (reference sequence). Trimming removed 5 bases from V and 4 bases from J, with 12 bases in between. The CDR3 extends over 13 amino acids. The CDR3 loop is CASSRGGGETQYF. CDR3 DNA: TGTGCCAGCAGTCGAGGGGGTGGAGAGACCCAGTACTTC. Full variable domain (remainder filled in from reference TRBV5-4 and TRBJ2-5): ETGVTQSPTHLIKTRGQQVTLRCSSQSGHNTVSWYQQALGQGPQFIFQYYREEENGRGNFPPRFSGLQFPNYSSELNVNALELDDSALYLCASSRGGGETQYFGPGTRLLVL.

This chain links TRBV9 with TRBJ2-3, with a weak D call TRBD1 (6 bases). CDR1 and CDR2 (germline): SGDLS, YYNGEE. The CDR3 is 16 residues long. V lost 3 bases to trimming and J lost 4 bases, with 18 bases between them. The CDR3 DNA sequence: TGTGCCAGCAGCGCCGGGACACCGACACTTGCAGATACGCAGTATTTT. This codes for CASSAGTPTLADTQYF.

V usage is TRBV11-2 and J usage is TRBJ1-3, with D possibly being TRBD1 (6 bases). Trimming took off 7 bases at V and 0 bases at J, with 16 bases between the two ends. The CDR3 consists of 16 residues. CDR1 is SGHAT, CDR2 FQNNGV, per germline. The CDR3 is CASTVKGGSSGNTIYF. The CDR3 bases are TGTGCCAGCACCGTAAAGGGGGGCAGCTCTGGAAACACCATATATTTT.

Here the CDR3 reads CASRAAHYGYTF. CDR3 in DNA: TGTGCCAGTAGGGCAGCCCACTATGGCTACACCTTC. The chain couples TRBV19 to TRBJ1-2; D uncertain. Trimming cost V 6 bases and J 3 bases, with 8 bases left between them. The CDR3 consists of 12 residues. Germline V gives CDR1 LNHDA, CDR2 SQIVND (reference sequence).

CDR3 sequence: CASSRSFTYTF. CDR3 sequence (DNA): TGTGCCAGCAGTAGGTCTTTTACATACACCTTC. The gene calls are TRBV5-6 and TRBJ1-2; no clear D gene. Germline lookup yields CDR1 SGHDT and CDR2 YYEEEE. V was pared by 5 bases and J by 11 bases, with 13 bases between. This CDR3 region has 11 residues.

The V call is TRBV5-1, the J call TRBJ2-3; 12 positions match TRBD2. The CDR3 consists of 17 residues. J was trimmed by 2 bases and V by 2 bases; bases with no gene match: 6. Germline assignment: CDR1 SGHRS and CDR2 YFSETQ. The CDR3, as DNA: TGCGCCAGCAGCTTTCCCCTAGCGGGAGGGGACACAGATACGCAGTATTTT. Translated: CASSFPLAGGDTDTQYF.

The chain uses TRBV29-1 and TRBJ2-2; D may be TRBD1 or TRBD2 (5 bases each). CDR1 SQVTM and CDR2 ANQGSEA come from the germline V gene. The CDR3 is made up of 14 amino acids. Between the trimmed V and J ends, which lost 5 bases and 7 bases, there was a span of 17 bases. This CDR3 is CSVPGTRAGGELFF. CDR3 sequence (DNA): TGCAGCGTTCCCGGGACCCGGGCGGGCGGGGAGCTGTTTTTT.

This clone was found a few times. J is TRBJ2-2 and V is TRBV2; 9 positions match TRBD1. The germline gives CDR1 SNHLY, CDR2 FYNNEI. The CDR3 extends over 15 amino acids. Trimming took 9 bases from V and 4 from J; bases not matched to a gene: 9. The CDR3 DNA sequence: TGTGCCAGTACAGGGGGCGCGTGGCTCACCGGGGAGCTGTTTTTT. Protein sequence: CASTGGAWLTGELFF.

The rearrangement uses TRBV7-3 and TRBJ2-2; 9 nucleotides agree with TRBD2. The germline CDR1 and CDR2 sequences are SGHTA and FQGTGA. V trimming: 8 bases; J trimming: 3 bases; junction bases outside the gene matches: 4. The CDR3 loop spans 14 amino acids. CDR3 DNA sequence: TGTGCCAGCGCGGGAGGGCCTTACACCGGGGAGCTGTTTTTT. It codes for CASAGGPYTGELFF.

The chain joins TRBV5-4 to TRBJ2-3; 8 bases align to TRBD1. Losses at the gene ends were 4 bases for V and 2 bases for J; bases not matched to a gene: 6. There are 15 residues in the CDR3. Germline V gives CDR1 SGHNT, CDR2 YYREEE (reference sequence). The CDR3 DNA sequence: TGTGCCAGCAGCCCTGGACAGGGAGTCACAGATACGCAGTATTTT. Translated, it gives CASSPGQGVTDTQYF.